The 4 T cell receptor beta chains in this list originate from one sample, sequenced in a study of PD-1 blockade in classical Hodgkin lymphoma. Each of the patients experienced relapse following autologous stem cell transplantation, and their brentuximab vedotin exposure differed. CD4+ T cells were purified from thawed PBMCs by magnetic negative selection. Sequencing used immunoSEQ multiplex PCR; TCRdb keeps in-frame clones, though not all of them. The sample holds roughly 25,000 clones, roughly 84% seen once. The sequencing here drew on CD4+ T cells from blood, taken at baseline. Source of these receptors: a human donor with classical Hodgkin lymphoma.

The rearrangement links TRBV29-1 to TRBJ1-1; D ambiguous. Germline CDR1 is SQVTM and CDR2 is ANQGSEA. Trimming took off 3 bases at V and 1 base at J, with 9 bases between the two ends. The CDR3 is made up of 13 amino acids. The CDR3 nucleotides read TGCAGCGTTGATGGAGGCAGGAACACTGAAGCTTTCTTT. It encodes CSVDGGRNTEAFF. Using reference TRBV29-1 and TRBJ1-1 for the parts outside the CDR3, the full variable domain is SAVISQKPSRDICQRGTSLTIQCQVDSQVTMMFWYRQQPGQSLTLIATANQGSEATYESGFVIDKFPISRPNLTFSTLTVSNMSPEDSSIYLCSVDGGRNTEAFFGQGTRLTVV.

This clone has more than one count but fewer than ten. The rearrangement uses TRBV5-1 and TRBJ2-3, with D perhaps being TRBD1 or TRBD2 (7 bases each). The CDR3 length is 15 residues. V dropped 6 bases and J dropped 3 bases, with 17 bases sitting between them. Germline V gives CDR1 SGHRS, CDR2 YFSETQ. In DNA form, the CDR3 reads TGCGCCAGCAAACAGGGGACTACCGAAACAGATACGCAGTATTTT. It is translated as CASKQGTTETDTQYF.

The chain employs TRBV15 and TRBJ2-7; D gene unclear. The CDR3 loop spans 13 amino acids. Per germline, CDR1 LNHNV and CDR2 YYDKDF (reference sequence). Deletions cut 4 bases from V and 5 bases from J, with 12 bases between. CDR3 loop: CATSINWRDEQYF. CDR3 sequence (DNA): TGTGCCACCAGCATAAACTGGCGAGACGAGCAGTACTTC.

The chain is built from TRBV30 and TRBJ1-5; 10 bases agree with TRBD1. Germline values: CDR1 GTSNPN, CDR2 SVGIG (reference sequence). This CDR3 comprises 13 residues. V shed 8 bases, J shed 7 bases, and the junction held 8 bases outside the gene matches. CDR3 in amino acids: CALGWTGGQPQHF. Written as DNA, the CDR3 is TGTGCCCTAGGCTGGACAGGGGGGCAGCCCCAGCATTTT.